This is a list of T cell receptor beta chains from one sample in a study of blood T cells in healthy people across ages. Via MiXCR, TCRdb re-called the 5' RACE reads, giving one row per CDR3 protein. The sample contains approximately 820,000 distinct CDR3 sequences, 40% to 50% of which appear only once. Sequenced sample: blood. These receptors were taken from a man in his fifties or sixties in good health. The CDR3 runs from the conserved cysteine through the conserved F or W. The size entry is marked missing in some rows and otherwise reads once, few, many or a size class.

few TRBJ1-4 TRBV5-1 CASSPGGGSNEKLFF
few TRBJ2-7 TRBV30 CAWSPRTGSYEQYF
few TRBJ2-7 TRBV21-1 CASSNFGRGGDEQYF
. TRBJ2-7 TRBV18 CASARQGIYEQYF
many TRBJ1-1 TRBV5-1 CASSFGAENTEAFF
few TRBJ2-7 TRBV4-3 CASSQSPGYEQYF
few TRBJ2-4 TRBV4-1 CASSRGPNIQYF
few TRBJ2-3 TRBV7-2 CASSGKLAGGHDTQYF
few TRBJ1-4 TRBV7-9 CASSLARSATNEKLFF
. TRBJ1-2 TRBV30 CAWTKTGGRTNYGYTF
. TRBJ2-3 TRBV4-1 CASSPPRGSGGTYGYRTQYF
. TRBJ2-2 TRBV7-8 CASSLGQGVSTGELFF
few TRBJ2-5 TRBV6-2/TRBV6-3 CASSYRISETQYF
. TRBJ2-1 TRBV20-1 CSASAGGIYNEQFF
. TRBJ2-6 TRBV20-1 CSAMMGTSGANVLTF
. TRBJ2-7 TRBV20-1 CSARVSWRGNEQYF
. TRBJ1-1 TRBV29-1 CSVLQGSLSTEAFF
few TRBJ2-7 TRBV20-1 CSASPTGPEQYF
. TRBJ1-1 TRBV4-1 CASSHRLNTEAFF
many TRBJ2-7 TRBV4-3 CASSRTGTAYEQYF